The rows below give T cell receptor beta chains drawn from one sample of a study of CD8+CD57+ T cells in acquired aplastic anemia. TCRdb used MiXCR to reprocess the reads, holding one entry per CDR3 protein. The data contain about 160,000 distinct CDR3 sequences, about 70% of them singletons. Sequenced sample: sorted CD4+, CD8+, or CD8+CD57+ T cells (not recorded which) from PBMCs. Source of these receptors: a human donor with aplastic anemia. CDR3s include the opening cysteine and the closing phenylalanine or tryptophan. The D gene is left open where the match is weak. Rows give clone size only sometimes, using once, few, many, or a class for an expanded clone.

TRBD1 | TRBJ1-2 | NA | TRBV29-1 | CSATDRVDYGYTF | TGCAGCGCAACTGACAGGGTCGACTATGGCTACACCTTC
NA | TRBJ1-6 | NA | TRBV7-9 | CASSPPGMGFGSPLRF | TGTGCCAGCAGTCCCCCGGGGATGGGATTCGGGTCACCCCTCCGCTTT
TRBD1 | TRBJ1-2 | many | TRBV19 | CASSIGATGDPYGYTF | TGTGCCAGTAGTATAGGTGCTACAGGGGACCCCTATGGCTACACCTTC
NA | TRBJ1-6 | few | TRBV5-1 | CASSSQDMMGPLHF | TGCGCCAGCAGCTCTCAGGACATGATGGGGCCCCTCCACTTT
TRBD2 | TRBJ2-7 | NA | TRBV10-2 | CASRGDRSLYEQYF | TGCGCCAGCCGGGGGGACCGCTCCCTTTACGAGCAGTACTTC
NA | TRBJ1-2 | NA | TRBV7-3 | CASSPGEGTGYTF | TGTGCCAGCAGCCCGGGAGAAGGTACTGGCTACACCTTC
TRBD2 | TRBJ2-7 | once | TRBV10-1 | CASSEYTSGYEQYF | TGCGCCAGCAGTGAGTATACTAGCGGCTACGAGCAGTACTTC
TRBD2 | TRBJ2-7 | once | TRBV20-1 | CSALPTSGGYEQYF | TGCAGTGCCCTACCGACTAGCGGGGGTTACGAGCAGTACTTC
TRBD2 | TRBJ2-5 | NA | TRBV6-2/TRBV6-3 | CASSYLGLESETQYF | TGTGCCAGCAGTTACTTGGGACTAGAGTCAGAGACCCAGTACTTC
TRBD2 | TRBJ2-1 | NA | TRBV19 | CASSKGLAGGINEQFF | TGTGCCAGTAGTAAGGGACTAGCGGGGGGTATCAATGAGCAGTTCTTC
TRBD1 | TRBJ1-4 | NA | TRBV19 | CASSIGRTGSEKLFF | TGTGCCAGTAGTATAGGAAGGACAGGGAGCGAAAAACTGTTTTTT
TRBD2 | TRBJ2-2 | NA | TRBV19 | CASSILAEAGELFF | TGTGCCAGTAGTATTCTAGCGGAGGCCGGGGAGCTGTTTTTT
TRBD2 | TRBJ2-3 | once | TRBV7-2 | CASSWTSKPIDTQYF | TGTGCCAGCAGCTGGACTAGCAAACCTATTGATACGCAGTATTTT
NA | TRBJ2-1 | NA | TRBV7-9 | CASSLGTSYNEQFF | TGTGCCAGCAGCCTGGGAACGTCCTACAATGAGCAGTTCTTC
NA | TRBJ1-1 | once | TRBV5-6 | CASSLSGPLAEAFF | TGTGCCAGCAGCTTATCAGGGCCTTTGGCTGAAGCTTTCTTT
NA | TRBJ1-1 | medium-sized | TRBV7-8 | CASSLAGVNTEAFF | TGTGCCAGCAGCTTAGCAGGGGTGAACACTGAAGCTTTCTTT
NA | TRBJ2-5 | few | TRBV25-1 | CASSGRGSGWETQYF | TGTGCCAGCAGTGGCAGGGGTTCAGGGTGGGAGACCCAGTACTTC
NA | TRBJ1-6 | NA | TRBV19 | CASTSLQNRNSPLHF | TGTGCCAGTACCAGTCTGCAAAACAGGAATTCACCCCTCCACTTT
NA | TRBJ1-2 | many | TRBV14 | CASSQGAVRDGYTF | TGTGCCAGCAGCCAAGGAGCAGTGAGGGATGGCTACACCTTC
TRBD1 | TRBJ1-4 | few | TRBV10-2 | CASRSGQGLATNEKLFF | TGCGCCAGCAGATCGGGACAGGGGCTGGCAACTAATGAAAAACTGTTTTTT
NA | TRBJ2-1 | NA | TRBV7-2 | CASSLRDLYGYNEQFF | TGTGCCAGCAGCTTACGGGACCTATATGGTTACAATGAGCAGTTCTTC
TRBD1 | TRBJ2-7 | NA | TRBV7-2 | CASSLVGQGKQYF | TGTGCCAGCAGCTTAGTGGGACAGGGTAAGCAGTACTTC
NA | TRBJ1-1 | NA | TRBV11-2 | CASSHMHGLRTEAFF | TGTGCCAGCAGCCACATGCATGGCCTCCGGACTGAAGCTTTCTTT
TRBD1 | TRBJ2-7 | NA | TRBV7-8 | CASSLWDSYEQYF | TGTGCCAGCAGCTTATGGGACAGCTACGAGCAGTACTTC
TRBD1 | TRBJ2-7 | NA | TRBV6-5 | CASSNRGPKTGFYEQYF | TGTGCCAGCAGTAACAGGGGGCCAAAGACAGGCTTCTACGAGCAGTACTTC
TRBD2 | TRBJ2-2 | NA | TRBV7-9 | CASSLSGGTGTGELFF | TGTGCCAGCAGCTTAAGCGGGGGTACAGGAACCGGGGAGCTGTTTTTT
NA | TRBJ2-1 | NA | TRBV25-1 | CASSASYNEQFF | TGTGCCAGCAGTGCTTCCTACAATGAGCAGTTCTTC
NA | TRBJ1-5 | many | TRBV19 | CASSMLGNSNQPQHF | TGTGCCAGTAGTATGCTGGGGAATAGCAATCAGCCCCAGCATTTT
TRBD2 | TRBJ2-7 | NA | TRBV10-3 | CAIRPTSTANEQYF | TGTGCCATCAGACCGACTAGCACGGCCAACGAGCAGTACTTC
TRBD2 | TRBJ2-4 | NA | TRBV7-9 | CASSRWTSGEFAAKNIQYF | TGTGCCAGCAGCCGATGGACTAGCGGGGAGTTCGCAGCCAAAAACATTCAGTACTTC